These 13 T cell receptor beta chains were sequenced from one sample in a study of CD8+CD57+ T cells in acquired aplastic anemia. Flow cytometry had shown expanded CD8+CD57+ cells in the patients chosen for sequencing. The template for TCR beta VDJ and CDR3 sequence profiling was genomic DNA. TCRdb reanalysed the reads using MiXCR and keeps one entry per CDR3 protein. Altogether under 200,000 distinct CDR3 sequences are present, around half being singletons, with the ten largest covering roughly 3.1%. Material for sequencing was sorted CD4+, CD8+, or CD8+CD57+ T cells (not recorded which) from PBMCs. The receptor set was obtained from a human donor with aplastic anemia.

This clonotype came up many times. V is TRBV6-1 and J is TRBJ2-5; a weak D match, TRBD1 (5 bases). From germline, CDR1 is MNHNS and CDR2 SASEGT. This CDR3 is built from 14 residues. V was clipped by 8 bases and J by 0 bases, with 13 bases between them. CDR3 region: CASVPTADQETQYF. As DNA, the CDR3 is TGTGCCAGCGTGCCGACAGCCGACCAAGAGACCCAGTACTTC.

This clonotype was seen at least ten times. J is TRBJ1-1 and V is TRBV7-2, with D hard to call. Trimming took off 4 bases at V and 7 bases at J, with 10 bases between the two ends. This CDR3 region has 12 residues. Germline V gene lookup returns CDR1 SGHTA and CDR2 FQGNSA. The DNA for the CDR3 is TGTGCCAGCAGCTCCGCGACTCTTGAAGCTTTCTTT. Its translation: CASSSATLEAFF.

This clonotype was detected a few times. The rearrangement joins TRBV29-1 to TRBJ2-7, with D hard to call. Deletions cut 6 bases from V and 0 bases from J, with 12 bases between. This CDR3 has 13 residues. Looked up from germline, CDR1 is SQVTM and CDR2 is ANQGSEA. The CDR3 nucleotides read TGCAGCGTCCACTTTCGTAGCTCCTACGAGCAGTACTTC. Translated, it gives CSVHFRSSYEQYF.

This clonotype appeared many times. This sequence joins TRBV2 and TRBJ2-7, with D possibly TRBD2 on 6 matching bases. Germline V lookup: CDR1 SNHLY, CDR2 FYNNEI. V was shortened by 2 bases and J by 3 bases, with 17 bases between the two germline ends. CDR3 length: 16 residues. DNA of the CDR3: TGTGCCAGCAGTGAACCCCGCGGAGGGCGCGACTACGAGCAGTACTTC. Amino acid sequence: CASSEPRGGRDYEQYF.

Many counts were recorded for this clonotype. The chain couples TRBV9 to TRBJ1-2, with D possibly TRBD1 on 5 matching bases. CDR3 length: 13 amino acids. CDR1 is SGDLS, CDR2 YYNGEE, per germline. V lost 6 bases, J lost 4 bases, and 13 bases lay in between. The CDR3 loop reads CASTPQDRYGYTF. The DNA for the CDR3 is TGTGCCAGCACCCCACAGGACCGCTATGGCTACACCTTC.

Comment on this clonotype: At one end the junction does not follow the germline gene, possibly because of a read error. The V call is TRBV10-2, the J call TRBJ2-2, with 9 bases that match TRBD1. Germline CDR1 is WSHSY and CDR2 is SAAADI. The CDR3 sequence is 14 residues long. The CDR3 sequence: CAIRGTGQAGELFF. DNA for the CDR3: TGTGCCATCAGGGGGACAGGGCAGGCCGGGGAGCTGTTTTTT.

The chain joins TRBV10-3 to TRBJ2-5; TRBD2 agrees at 11 bases. The length of the CDR3 is 17 residues. Trimming at V came to 3 bases and at J to 3 bases, leaving 9 bases not matched to a gene. Looked up from germline, CDR1 is ENHRY and CDR2 is SYGVKD. CDR3 region: CAISDFTSGGKEETQYF. The CDR3 region has the DNA TGTGCCATCAGTGACTTCACTAGCGGGGGAAAAGAAGAGACCCAGTACTTC.

This clonotype has ten or more counts. The rearrangement uses TRBV19 and TRBJ1-2, with D maybe TRBD1 (5 bases). Trimming removed 9 bases at V and 2 bases at J, with 16 bases between. The CDR3 runs to 14 residues. Looked up from germline, CDR1 is LNHDA and CDR2 is SQIVND (reference sequence). The CDR3 sequence: CASLSGGTNYGYTF. Written as DNA, the CDR3 is TGTGCCAGCCTCTCCGGGGGAACCAACTATGGCTACACCTTC.

This clonotype was seen ten or more times. The V call is TRBV7-2, the J call TRBJ1-6, with D possibly TRBD1 on 5 matching bases. The CDR3 runs 12 residues. The V and J ends lost 1 base and 14 bases respectively, with 9 bases between them. CDR1 and CDR2 from the germline V gene are SGHTA and FQGNSA. The CDR3 bases are TGTGCCAGCAGCTTAGGGGGGGGTACCCTCCACTTT. As protein: CASSLGGGTLHF.

The V and J genes are TRBV12-3 or TRBV12-4 and TRBJ1-1; weak D call: TRBD1 (5 bases). The V end was cut by 3 bases, the J end by 0 bases, with 11 bases between. CDR3 length: 15 residues. The CDR3 coding sequence is TGTGCCAGCAGTTTTAGCCAGGGAATGAACACTGAAGCTTTCTTT. Encoded protein: CASSFSQGMNTEAFF.

This chain links TRBV7-9 with TRBJ2-6, with a possible D match to TRBD1 (5 bases). Trimming cost V 2 bases and J 2 bases, with 7 bases left between them. The CDR3 runs to 15 residues. The germline CDR1 and CDR2 sequences are SEHNR and FQNEAQ (reference sequence). The CDR3 loop reads CASSLQGTGANVLTF. The CDR3 DNA sequence: TGTGCCAGCAGCTTACAGGGCACTGGGGCCAACGTCCTGACTTTC.

Of note for this clonotype: A much bigger clone sits one base away, suggesting this may be a read error. In this CDR3 the conserved last residue, phenylalanine or tryptophan, is missing, so a read error is likely. The chain uses TRBV5-1 and TRBJ1-1; weak D call: TRBD1 (6 bases). V lost 4 bases to trimming and J lost 4 bases, with 17 bases between them. CDR1 and CDR2 (germline): SGHRS, YFSETQ. The CDR3 consists of 15 residues. The CDR3 protein is CASSQDSLESTEAFS. DNA for the CDR3: TGCGCCAGCAGCCAGGACAGTCTTGAGAGCACTGAAGCTTTCTCT.

There are a few counts of this clonotype. V usage is TRBV7-3 and J usage is TRBJ1-1; D unclear. Trimming stripped 2 bases from V and 3 bases from J, with 7 bases between. There are 13 residues in the CDR3. Germline CDR1 SGHTA, CDR2 FQGTGA. CDR3 DNA: TGTGCCAGCAGCTTAGGCTTAGACACTGAAGCTTTCTTT. Translating gives CASSLGLDTEAFF.